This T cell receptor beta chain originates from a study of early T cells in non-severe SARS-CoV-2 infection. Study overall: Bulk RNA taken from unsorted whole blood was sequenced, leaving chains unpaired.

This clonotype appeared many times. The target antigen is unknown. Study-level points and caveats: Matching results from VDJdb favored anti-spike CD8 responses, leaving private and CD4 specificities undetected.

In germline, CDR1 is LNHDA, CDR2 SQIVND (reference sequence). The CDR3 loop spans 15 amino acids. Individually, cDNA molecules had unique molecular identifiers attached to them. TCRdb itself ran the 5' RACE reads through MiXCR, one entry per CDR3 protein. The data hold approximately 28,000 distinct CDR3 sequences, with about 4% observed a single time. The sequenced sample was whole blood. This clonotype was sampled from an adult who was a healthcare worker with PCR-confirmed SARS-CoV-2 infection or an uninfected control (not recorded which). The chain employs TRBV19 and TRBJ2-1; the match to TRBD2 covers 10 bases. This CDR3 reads CVTSLAGYNQDEQFF. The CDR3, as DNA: TGTGTCACCTCACTAGCGGGATACAATCAGGATGAGCAGTTCTTC.